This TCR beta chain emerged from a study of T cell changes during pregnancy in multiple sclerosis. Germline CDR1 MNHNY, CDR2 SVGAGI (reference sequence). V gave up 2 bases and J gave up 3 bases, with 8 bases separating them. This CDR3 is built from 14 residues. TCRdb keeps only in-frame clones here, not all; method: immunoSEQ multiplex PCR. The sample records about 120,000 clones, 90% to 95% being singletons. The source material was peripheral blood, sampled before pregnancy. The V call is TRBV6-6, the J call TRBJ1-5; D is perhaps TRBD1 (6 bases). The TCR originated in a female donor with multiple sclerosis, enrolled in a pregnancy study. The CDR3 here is CASSYGQPNQPQHF. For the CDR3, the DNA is TGTGCCAGCAGTTACGGACAGCCCAATCAGCCCCAGCATTTT.